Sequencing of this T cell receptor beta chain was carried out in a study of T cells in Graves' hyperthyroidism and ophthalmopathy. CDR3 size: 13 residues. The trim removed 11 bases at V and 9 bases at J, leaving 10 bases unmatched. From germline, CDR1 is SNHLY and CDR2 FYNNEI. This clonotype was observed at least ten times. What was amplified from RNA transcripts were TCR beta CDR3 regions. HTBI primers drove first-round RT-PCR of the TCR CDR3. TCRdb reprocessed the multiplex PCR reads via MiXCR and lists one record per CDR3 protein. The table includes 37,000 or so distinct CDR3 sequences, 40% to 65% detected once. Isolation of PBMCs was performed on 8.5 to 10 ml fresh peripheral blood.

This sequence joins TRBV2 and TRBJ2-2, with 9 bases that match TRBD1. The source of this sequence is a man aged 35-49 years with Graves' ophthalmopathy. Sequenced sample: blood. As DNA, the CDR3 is TGTGCCTCCCGGACAGGGGTGGGTAGGGAGCTGTTTTTT. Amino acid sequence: CASRTGVGRELFF. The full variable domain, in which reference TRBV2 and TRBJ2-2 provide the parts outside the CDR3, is EPEVTQTPSHQVTQMGQEVILRCVPISNHLYFYWYRQILGQKVEFLVSFYNNEISEKSEIFDDQFSVERPDGSNFTLKIRSTKLEDSAMYFCASRTGVGRELFFGEGSRLTVL.